This record concerns one TCR beta chain sequence. The data originate from a study of technical replicates of blood from four donors. Generated by immunoSEQ multiplex PCR, the TCRdb table keeps only in-frame clones and is missing some. The sample has 90,000 to 100,000 clones; roughly 95% are singletons. Germline CDR1 is SGHTA and CDR2 is FQGTGA. CDR3 length: 14 amino acids. With 4 bases removed from V and 5 bases from J, the gap between germline ends came to 14 bases. Specimen: T cells isolated from PBMCs. This sequence joins TRBV7-3 and TRBJ1-1; no clear D. This TCR was recovered from a human donor in good health. The CDR3 DNA is TGTGCCAGCAGCTCCCGTCCGGGGAATACTGAAGCTTTCTTT. The encoded protein is CASSSRPGNTEAFF.